The present TCR beta chain was sequenced within a study of blood T cell repertoires in COVID-19. The CDR3 spans 14 residues. V was pared by 1 base and J by 4 bases, with 7 bases between. CDR1 is LGHDT and CDR2 is YNNKEL in the germline V gene (reference sequence). A single count supports this clone. The method was immunoSEQ multiplex PCR; TCRdb's version includes in-frame clones alone and lacks a portion of them. The table has about 430,000 clones, roughly 90% seen once; the top ten hold 0.65% to 1%. The receptor was isolated from a man between 18 and 35 years old with COVID-19, enrolled during active disease. The chain has TRBV3-1 (or the pseudogene TRBV3-2) and TRBJ1-4; D gene uncertain. The sequenced material came from peripheral blood. The CDR3 coding sequence is TGTGCCAGCAGCCAAGTGGGCCATAATGAAAAACTGTTTTTT. This translates into CASSQVGHNEKLFF.